This TCR beta chain was obtained from a study of T cells after yellow fever vaccination. Researchers made TCR cDNA using 5'RACE template switching, and this step added a universal primer site and UMIs. TCRdb redid the calling of the 5' RACE reads with MiXCR, one entry per CDR3 protein. The profile covers hundreds of thousands of distinct CDR3 sequences, with about 8.3% appearing a single time and approximately 16% taken by the ten largest. This clonotype has more than one count but fewer than ten. The antigen is not known. General observations from the study: Post-booster samples contained most primary-vaccination clones (more than 95% CD4, around 89% CD8). Researchers cautioned that FACS-sorted repertoires could harbor abundant clonotypes contaminating from the bulk population. Of the clonotypes, a small share occurred in both CD4 and CD8 compartments.

Trimming removed 5 bases from V and 6 bases from J; junction bases left unmatched: 8. CDR3 length: 14 amino acids. Germline CDR1 and CDR2: SGHRS and YFSETQ. V usage is TRBV5-1 and J usage is TRBJ2-3; 8 bases match TRBD1. The sequencing here drew on PBMCs, taken roughly 45 days after the first yellow fever vaccination. The TCR was taken from a young man who received the YFV17D yellow fever vaccine. The CDR3 sequence: CASRPGGNGDTQYF. The DNA of the CDR3 is TGCGCCAGCAGACCAGGGGGCAATGGGGATACGCAGTATTTT.